This entry features one T cell receptor beta chain sequence. This sample was taken from a study of shared clonotypes between healthy human individuals. Study-level information: Per donor, three plates held CD4 naive cells, three held CD4 memory, two held CD8 naive and one held CD8 memory.

Some clones are missing from TCRdb's copy, which holds only in-frame ones; the method was immunoSEQ multiplex PCR. The sample includes under 600,000 clones, 90% to 96% seen only once; the top ten take about 0.059%. The CDR3 extends over 13 amino acids. Trimming took off 9 bases at V and 7 bases at J, with 18 bases between the two ends. Germline-derived CDR1 and CDR2 are SNHLY and FYNNEI. Sequencing input: naive CD4+ T cells sorted from blood. Specified subset: CD45RA+ positively selected. This receptor was taken from a woman in her 30s in good health. J is TRBJ1-2 and V is TRBV2; no reliable D call. CDR3 protein: CASTAGAEGGYTF. In DNA form, the CDR3 reads TGTGCCAGTACGGCAGGAGCCGAGGGTGGCTACACCTTC.